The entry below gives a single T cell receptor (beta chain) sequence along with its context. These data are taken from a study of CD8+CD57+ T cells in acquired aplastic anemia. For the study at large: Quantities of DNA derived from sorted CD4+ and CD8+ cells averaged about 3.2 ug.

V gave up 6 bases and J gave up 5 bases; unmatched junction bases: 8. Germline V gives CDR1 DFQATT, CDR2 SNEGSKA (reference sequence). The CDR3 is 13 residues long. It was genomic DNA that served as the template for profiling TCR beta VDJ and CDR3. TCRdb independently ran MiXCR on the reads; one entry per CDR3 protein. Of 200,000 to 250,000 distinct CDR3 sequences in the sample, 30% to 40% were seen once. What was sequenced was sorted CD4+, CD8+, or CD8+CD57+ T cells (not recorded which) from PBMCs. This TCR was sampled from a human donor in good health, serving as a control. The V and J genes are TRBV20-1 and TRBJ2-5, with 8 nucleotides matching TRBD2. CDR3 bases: TGCAGTGCAGAGTCCCGCGGGAGGGAGACCCAGTACTTC. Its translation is CSAESRGRETQYF.